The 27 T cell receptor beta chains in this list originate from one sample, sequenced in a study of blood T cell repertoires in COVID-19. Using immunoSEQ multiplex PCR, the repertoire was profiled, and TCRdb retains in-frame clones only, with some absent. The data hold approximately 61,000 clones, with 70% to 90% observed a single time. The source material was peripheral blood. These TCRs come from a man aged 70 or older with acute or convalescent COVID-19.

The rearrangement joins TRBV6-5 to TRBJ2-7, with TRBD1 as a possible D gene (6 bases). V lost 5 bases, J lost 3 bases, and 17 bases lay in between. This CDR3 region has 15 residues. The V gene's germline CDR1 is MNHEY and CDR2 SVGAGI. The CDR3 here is CASSPRTAPHYEQYF. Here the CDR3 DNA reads TGTGCCAGCAGTCCTAGGACAGCGCCCCACTACGAGCAGTACTTC.

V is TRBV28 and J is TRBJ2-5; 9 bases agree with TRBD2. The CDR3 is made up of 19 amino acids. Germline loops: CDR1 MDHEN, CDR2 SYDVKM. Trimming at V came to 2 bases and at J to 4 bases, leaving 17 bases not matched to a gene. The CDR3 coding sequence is TGTGCCAGCAGTTTACCAAGGGAAGCGGGGGGCAATAGGGGAGAGACCCAGTACTTC. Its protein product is CASSLPREAGGNRGETQYF.

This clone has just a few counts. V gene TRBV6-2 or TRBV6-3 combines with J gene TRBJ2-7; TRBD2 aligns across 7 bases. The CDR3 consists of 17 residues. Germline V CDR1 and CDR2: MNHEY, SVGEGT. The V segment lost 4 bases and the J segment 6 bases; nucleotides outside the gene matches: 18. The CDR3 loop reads CASSWASGTRRIGEQYF. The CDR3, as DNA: TGTGCCAGCAGTTGGGCTAGCGGTACCCGCCGGATTGGCGAGCAGTACTTC.

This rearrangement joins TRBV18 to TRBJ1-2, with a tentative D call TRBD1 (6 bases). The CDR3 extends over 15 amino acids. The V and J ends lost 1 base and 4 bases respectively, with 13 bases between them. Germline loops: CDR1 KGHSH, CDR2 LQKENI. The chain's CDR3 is CASSPRQDSGYGYTF. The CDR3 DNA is TGTGCCAGCTCACCACGACAGGACAGTGGCTATGGCTACACCTTC.

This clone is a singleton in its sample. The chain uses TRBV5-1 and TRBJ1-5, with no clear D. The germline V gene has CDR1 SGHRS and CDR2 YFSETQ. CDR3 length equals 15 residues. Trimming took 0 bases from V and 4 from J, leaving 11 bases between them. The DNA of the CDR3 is TGCGCCAGCAGCTTGGATTTCGGCGGTAATCAGCCCCAGCATTTT. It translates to CASSLDFGGNQPQHF. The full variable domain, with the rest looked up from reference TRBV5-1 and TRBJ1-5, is KAGVTQTPRYLIKTRGQQVTLSCSPISGHRSVSWYQQTPGQGLQFLFEYFSETQRNKGNFPGRFSGRQFSNSRSEMNVSTLELGDSALYLCASSLDFGGNQPQHFGDGTRLSIL.

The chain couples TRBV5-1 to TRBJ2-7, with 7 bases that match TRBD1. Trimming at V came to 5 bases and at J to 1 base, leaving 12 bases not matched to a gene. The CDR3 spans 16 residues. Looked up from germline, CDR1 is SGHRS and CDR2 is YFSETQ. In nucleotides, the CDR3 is TGCGCCAGCAGTTCTCCACCGGGACAGATGTCCTACGAGCAGTACTTC. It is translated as CASSSPPGQMSYEQYF. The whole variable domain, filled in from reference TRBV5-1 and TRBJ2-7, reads KAGVTQTPRYLIKTRGQQVTLSCSPISGHRSVSWYQQTPGQGLQFLFEYFSETQRNKGNFPGRFSGRQFSNSRSEMNVSTLELGDSALYLCASSSPPGQMSYEQYFGPGTRLTVT.

DNA for the CDR3: TGTGCCAGCAGCCAGACCCCTCACGAGAGGGATGAGCAGTTCTTC. The encoded protein is CASSQTPHERDEQFF. V usage is TRBV9 and J usage is TRBJ2-1, with D possibly being TRBD2 (5 bases). The V gene's germline CDR1 is SGDLS and CDR2 YYNGEE. The CDR3 sequence is 15 residues long. Trimming removed 4 bases from V and 8 bases from J, with 19 bases in between. Full variable domain (remainder filled in from reference TRBV9 and TRBJ2-1): DSGVTQTPKHLITATGQRVTLRCSPRSGDLSVYWYQQSLDQGLQFLIQYYNGEERAKGNILERFSAQQFPDLHSELNLSSLELGDSALYFCASSQTPHERDEQFFGPGTRLTVL.

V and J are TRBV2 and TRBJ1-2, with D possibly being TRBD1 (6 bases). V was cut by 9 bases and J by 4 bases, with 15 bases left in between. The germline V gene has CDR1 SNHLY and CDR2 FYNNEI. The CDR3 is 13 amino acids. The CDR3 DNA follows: TGTGCCAGGAGGGGAACAGGGATCTATGGCTACACCTTC. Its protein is CARRGTGIYGYTF.

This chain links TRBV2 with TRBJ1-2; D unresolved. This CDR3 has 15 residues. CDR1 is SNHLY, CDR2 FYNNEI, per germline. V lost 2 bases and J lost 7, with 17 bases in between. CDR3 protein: CASSESMTVGSGYTF. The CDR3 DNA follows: TGTGCCAGCAGTGAATCCATGACGGTCGGGAGTGGCTACACCTTC.

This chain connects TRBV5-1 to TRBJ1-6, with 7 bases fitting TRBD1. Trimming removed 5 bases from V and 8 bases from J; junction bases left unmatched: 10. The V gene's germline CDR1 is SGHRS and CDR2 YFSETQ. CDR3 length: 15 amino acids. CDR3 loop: CASRPSQGVDSPLHF. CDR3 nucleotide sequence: TGCGCCAGCAGGCCCAGCCAGGGGGTGGATTCACCCCTCCACTTT.

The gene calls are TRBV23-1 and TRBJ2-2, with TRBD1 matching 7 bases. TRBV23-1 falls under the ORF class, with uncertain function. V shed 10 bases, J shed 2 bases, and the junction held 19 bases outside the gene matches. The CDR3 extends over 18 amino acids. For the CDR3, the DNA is TGCGCCACTCCGCGGTGTACAGGGGTCCCCACAAACACCGGGGAGCTGTTTTTT. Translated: CATPRCTGVPTNTGELFF.

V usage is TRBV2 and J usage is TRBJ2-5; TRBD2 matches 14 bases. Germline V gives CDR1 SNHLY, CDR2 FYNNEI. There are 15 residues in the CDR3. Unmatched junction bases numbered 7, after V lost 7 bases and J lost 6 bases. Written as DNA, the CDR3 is TGTGCCAGCATGAGACTAGCGGGAGGGCCACAGACCCAGTACTTC. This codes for CASMRLAGGPQTQYF.

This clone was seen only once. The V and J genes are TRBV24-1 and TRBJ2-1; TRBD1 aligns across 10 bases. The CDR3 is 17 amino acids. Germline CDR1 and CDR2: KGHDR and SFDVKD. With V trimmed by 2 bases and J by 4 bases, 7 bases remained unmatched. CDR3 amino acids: CATSDSIPGQGYNEQFF. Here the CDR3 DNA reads TGTGCCACCAGTGATTCAATTCCGGGACAGGGGTACAATGAGCAGTTCTTC.

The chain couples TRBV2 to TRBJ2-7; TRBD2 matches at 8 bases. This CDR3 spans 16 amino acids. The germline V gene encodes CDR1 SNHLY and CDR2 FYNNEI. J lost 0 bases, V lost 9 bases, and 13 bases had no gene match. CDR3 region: CASTLDTSGYSYEQYF. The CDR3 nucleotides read TGTGCCAGTACACTTGATACTAGCGGATACTCCTACGAGCAGTACTTC.

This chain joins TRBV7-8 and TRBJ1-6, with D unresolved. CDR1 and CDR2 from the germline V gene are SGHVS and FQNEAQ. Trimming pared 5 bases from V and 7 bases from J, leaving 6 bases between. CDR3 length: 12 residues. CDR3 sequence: CASSPPNSPLHF. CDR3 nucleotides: TGTGCCAGCAGCCCTCCCAATTCACCCCTCCACTTT. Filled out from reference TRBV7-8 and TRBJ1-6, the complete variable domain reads GAGVSQSPRYKVAKRGQDVALRCDPISGHVSLFWYQQALGQGPEFLTYFQNEAQLDKSGLPSDRFFAERPEGSVSTLKIQRTQQEDSAVYLCASSPPNSPLHFGNGTRLTVT.

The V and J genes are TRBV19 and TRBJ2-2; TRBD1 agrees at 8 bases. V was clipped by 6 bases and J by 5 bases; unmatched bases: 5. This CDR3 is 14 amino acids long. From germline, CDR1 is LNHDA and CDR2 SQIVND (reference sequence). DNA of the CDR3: TGTGCCAGTAGCAGACAGGGGTGGACCGGGGAGCTGTTTTTT. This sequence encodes CASSRQGWTGELFF.

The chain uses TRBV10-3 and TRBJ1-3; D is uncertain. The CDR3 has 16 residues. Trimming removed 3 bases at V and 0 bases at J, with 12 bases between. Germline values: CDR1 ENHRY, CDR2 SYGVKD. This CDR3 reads CAISDEARDSGNTIYF. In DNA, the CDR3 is TGTGCCATCAGTGACGAAGCGCGGGACTCTGGAAACACCATATATTTT.

CDR3 region: CASRWAGGTEAFF. The CDR3 DNA reads as TGTGCCAGCAGATGGGCCGGGGGGACTGAAGCTTTCTTT. The V gene is TRBV12-3 or TRBV12-4, the J gene TRBJ1-1; D is perhaps TRBD1 (5 bases). The CDR3 length is 13 residues. V lost 6 bases to trimming and J lost 5 bases, with 13 bases between them.

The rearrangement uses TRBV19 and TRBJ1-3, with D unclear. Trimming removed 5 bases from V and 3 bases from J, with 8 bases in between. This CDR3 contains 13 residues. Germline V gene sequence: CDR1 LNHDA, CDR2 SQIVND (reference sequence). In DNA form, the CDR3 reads TGTGCCAGTAGTCCATTCAGTGGAAACACCATATATTTT. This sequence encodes CASSPFSGNTIYF.

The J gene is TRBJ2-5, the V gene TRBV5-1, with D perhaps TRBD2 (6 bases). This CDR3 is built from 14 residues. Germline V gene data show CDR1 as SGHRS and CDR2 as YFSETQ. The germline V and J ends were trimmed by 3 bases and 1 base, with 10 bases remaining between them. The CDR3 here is CASSSGVLQETQYF. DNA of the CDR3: TGCGCCAGCAGCTCGGGGGTACTCCAAGAGACCCAGTACTTC.

CDR3 residues: CASSYQTRDGYEKLFF. The CDR3 DNA follows: TGTGCCAGCAGTTACCAAACCCGGGATGGGTATGAAAAACTGTTTTTT. The chain joins TRBV6-5 to TRBJ1-4, with no clear D. Germline V gene sequence: CDR1 MNHEY, CDR2 SVGAGI. The CDR3 runs 16 residues. The V and J ends lost 2 bases and 6 bases respectively, with 16 bases between them.

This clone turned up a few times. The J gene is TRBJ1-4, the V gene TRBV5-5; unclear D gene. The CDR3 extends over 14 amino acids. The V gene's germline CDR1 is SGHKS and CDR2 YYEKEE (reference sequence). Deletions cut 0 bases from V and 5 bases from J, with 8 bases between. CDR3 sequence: CASSLVALNEKLFF. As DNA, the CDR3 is TGTGCCAGCAGCTTGGTTGCACTAAATGAAAAACTGTTTTTT. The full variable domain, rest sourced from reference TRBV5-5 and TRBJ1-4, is DAGVTQSPTHLIKTRGQQVTLRCSPISGHKSVSWYQQVLGQGPQFIFQYYEKEERGRGNFPDRFSARQFPNYSSELNVNALLLGDSALYLCASSLVALNEKLFFGSGTQLSVL.

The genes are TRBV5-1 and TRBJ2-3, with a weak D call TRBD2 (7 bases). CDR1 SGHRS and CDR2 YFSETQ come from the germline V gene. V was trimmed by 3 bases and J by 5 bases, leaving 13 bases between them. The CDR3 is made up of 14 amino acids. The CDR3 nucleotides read TGCGCCAGCAGCTGGGGGGGCTCTGTAGATACGCAGTATTTT. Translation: CASSWGGSVDTQYF.

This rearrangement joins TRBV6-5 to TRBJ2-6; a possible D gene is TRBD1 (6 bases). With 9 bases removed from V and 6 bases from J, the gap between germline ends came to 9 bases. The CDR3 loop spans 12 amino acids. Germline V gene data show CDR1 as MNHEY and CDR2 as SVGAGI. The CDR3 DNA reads TGTGCCAGGAGGGGGAAGGCCAACGTCCTGACTTTC. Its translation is CARRGKANVLTF.

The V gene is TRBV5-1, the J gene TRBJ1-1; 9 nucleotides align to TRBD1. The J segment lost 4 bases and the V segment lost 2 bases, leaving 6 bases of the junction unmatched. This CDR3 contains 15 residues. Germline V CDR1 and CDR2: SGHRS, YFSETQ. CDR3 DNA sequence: TGCGCCAGCAGCTTACAGGGGGCCCCGGGCACTGAAGCTTTCTTT. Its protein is CASSLQGAPGTEAFF. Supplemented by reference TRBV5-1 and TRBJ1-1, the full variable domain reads KAGVTQTPRYLIKTRGQQVTLSCSPISGHRSVSWYQQTPGQGLQFLFEYFSETQRNKGNFPGRFSGRQFSNSRSEMNVSTLELGDSALYLCASSLQGAPGTEAFFGQGTRLTVV.

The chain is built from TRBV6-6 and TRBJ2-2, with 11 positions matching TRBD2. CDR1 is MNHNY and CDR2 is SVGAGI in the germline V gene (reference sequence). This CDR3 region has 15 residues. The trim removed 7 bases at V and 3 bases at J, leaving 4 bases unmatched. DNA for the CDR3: TGTGCCAGCATCTATAGCGGGGGGGACACCGGGGAGCTGTTTTTT. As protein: CASIYSGGDTGELFF.

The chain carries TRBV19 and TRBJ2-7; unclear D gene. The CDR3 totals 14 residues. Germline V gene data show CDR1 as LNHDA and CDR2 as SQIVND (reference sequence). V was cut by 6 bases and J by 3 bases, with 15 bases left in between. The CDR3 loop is CASSPPTARYEQYF. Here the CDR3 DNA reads TGTGCCAGTAGCCCCCCTACAGCTCGCTACGAGCAGTACTTC.